This TCR beta chain came from a study of OX40 agonist ivuxolimab in advanced cancers. The CDR3 totals 14 residues. Between the trimmed V and J ends, which lost 2 bases and 2 bases, there was a span of 11 bases. In germline, CDR1 is SGHDT, CDR2 YYEEEE. Produced via immunoSEQ multiplex PCR; TCRdb's table is partial and in-frame only. The repertoire holds 10,000 to 15,000 clones, with about 73% as singletons. The sample consisted of CD4+ or CD8+ T cells sorted from blood, taken in a trial of the OX40 agonist ivuxolimab. This sequence was found in an adult with an advanced solid tumor such as melanoma, head and neck, liver or kidney cancer. This chain links TRBV5-6 with TRBJ2-7; D possibly corresponds to TRBD2 (5 bases). The CDR3 region has the DNA TGTGCCAGCAGCTTCCGGGATCGAACCTACGAGCAGTACTTC. Translating gives CASSFRDRTYEQYF.